One sample yielded the 32 T cell receptor beta chains listed below, sequenced in a study of T-cell reconstitution after alpha-beta-depleted transplantation in children. A library of TCRbeta sequences, prepared with unique molecular identifiers, was generated. TCRdb analysed the PCR reads with MiXCR anew, one entry per CDR3 protein. The data hold 380,000 or so distinct CDR3 sequences, with 13% observed a single time. Sequences were derived from PBMCs, sampled from the stem cell graft. The source of these receptors is a human donor who donated a stem cell graft to a child with Fanconi anemia.

Only a few counts were recorded for this clonotype. V is TRBV29-1 and J is TRBJ1-1, with 7 bases fitting TRBD1. This CDR3 is built from 13 residues. Trimming at V came to 5 bases and at J to 7 bases, leaving 10 bases not matched to a gene. CDR1 is SQVTM, CDR2 ANQGSEA, per germline. CDR3: CSVPIPGTDEAFF. CDR3 DNA: TGCAGCGTTCCGATTCCCGGGACAGATGAAGCTTTCTTT.

A few counts support this clonotype. The chain couples TRBV2 to TRBJ2-2; TRBD1 matches 10 bases. The V segment lost 7 bases and the J segment 5 bases; nucleotides outside the gene matches: 13. Looked up from germline, CDR1 is SNHLY and CDR2 is FYNNEI. This CDR3 comprises 17 residues. The CDR3 DNA reads TGTGCCAGCACCGGGACAGGGGCCGCTATTGGGACCGGGGAGCTGTTTTTT. Amino acids: CASTGTGAAIGTGELFF.

V gene TRBV7-3 combines with J gene TRBJ1-1; D is possibly TRBD1 (5 bases). CDR3 length equals 13 residues. CDR1 is SGHTA, CDR2 FQGTGA, per germline. Trimming cost V 5 bases and J 5 bases, with 12 bases left between them. The CDR3 loop is CASSPPGSTEAFF. As DNA, the CDR3 is TGTGCCAGCAGCCCGCCAGGGTCAACTGAAGCTTTCTTT. The whole variable domain, remainder taken from reference TRBV7-3 and TRBJ1-1, is GAGVSQTPSNKVTEKGKYVELRCDPISGHTALYWYRQSLGQGPEFLIYFQGTGAADDSGLPNDRFFAVRPEGSVSTLKIQRTERGDSAVYLCASSPPGSTEAFFGQGTRLTVV.

The sample holds many counts of this clonotype. This chain joins TRBV12-3 or TRBV12-4 and TRBJ1-2, with TRBD1 as a possible D gene (6 bases). With 4 bases removed from V and 4 bases from J, the gap between germline ends came to 13 bases. This CDR3 has 14 residues. The DNA for the CDR3 is TGTGCCAGCAGTTCCTCAGGACAGTTCTATGGCTACACCTTC. Translating gives CASSSSGQFYGYTF.

Ten or more counts support this clonotype. The chain links TRBV10-3 to TRBJ2-5, with 8 bases lining up with TRBD1. The CDR3 sequence is 15 residues long. V trimming: 3 bases; J trimming: 3 bases; junction bases outside the gene matches: 6. Germline V gives CDR1 ENHRY, CDR2 SYGVKD. Written as DNA, the CDR3 is TGTGCCATCAGTGATGTTACAGGGGGTAAAGAGACCCAGTACTTC. Amino acid sequence: CAISDVTGGKETQYF.

This clonotype has a single count. V is TRBV10-3 and J is TRBJ2-1; 7 nucleotides agree with TRBD1. The V gene's germline CDR1 is ENHRY and CDR2 SYGVKD. V dropped 3 bases and J dropped 6; count of bases not matched to a gene: 8. There are 15 residues in the CDR3. The CDR3, as DNA: TGTGCCATCAGTGAAACAGGGGTGGCGTCCAATGAGCAGTTCTTC. Translated: CAISETGVASNEQFF.

This chain joins TRBV7-8 and TRBJ2-5; D is uncertain. The germline CDR1 and CDR2 sequences are SGHVS and FQNEAQ. V lost 5 bases and J 0 bases, leaving 10 bases between the germline ends. The CDR3 length is 14 residues. CDR3 in DNA: TGTGCCAGCAGCGCCACAGCGAACCAAGAGACCCAGTACTTC. Its protein is CASSATANQETQYF.

There are a few counts of this clonotype. The gene calls are TRBV5-1 and TRBJ2-1; 9 bases are shared with TRBD2. Per germline, CDR1 SGHRS and CDR2 YFSETQ. This CDR3 spans 15 amino acids. V lost 3 bases to trimming and J lost 5 bases; unmatched junction nucleotides: 6. In DNA, the CDR3 is TGCGCCAGCAGCTCAAGCGGGGGGTCCCACAATGAGCAGTTCTTC. Translating gives CASSSSGGSHNEQFF.

This clonotype has at least ten counts. CDR3 bases: TGTGCCAGCAACTTACAATCGAACACTGAAGCTTTCTTT. Amino acids: CASNLQSNTEAFF. The chain is built from TRBV4-2 and TRBJ1-1, with D unresolved. The CDR3 covers 13 residues. Trimming cost V 7 bases and J 1 base, with 10 bases left between them. CDR1 LGHNA and CDR2 YNFKEQ come from the germline V gene.

This clonotype was picked up a small number of times. V is TRBV5-1 and J is TRBJ2-2, with TRBD1 as a possible D gene (6 bases). CDR1 is SGHRS, CDR2 YFSETQ, per germline. Trimming pared 5 bases from V and 2 bases from J, leaving 10 bases between. The CDR3 has 14 amino acids. CDR3 DNA sequence: TGCGCCAGCAGAACAGGGTTAAACACCGGGGAGCTGTTTTTT. The encoded protein is CASRTGLNTGELFF.

At least ten counts were recorded for this clonotype. V usage is TRBV12-3 or TRBV12-4 and J usage is TRBJ2-5; TRBD2 matches at 7 bases. Trimming cost V 4 bases and J 4 bases; bases outside gene matches: 3. The CDR3 is made up of 13 amino acids. The DNA of the CDR3 is TGTGCCAGCAGTTCGTCTAGCGGAGAGACCCAGTACTTC. It codes for CASSSSSGETQYF.

CDR3 residues: CASSPLDRFGNEQFF. CDR3 bases: TGTGCCAGCAGTCCCCTGGACAGGTTCGGGAATGAGCAGTTCTTC. The V call is TRBV27, the J call TRBJ2-1; TRBD1 aligns across 7 bases. The CDR3 consists of 15 residues. With V trimmed by 5 bases and J by 7 bases, 11 bases remained unmatched. Germline values: CDR1 MNHEY, CDR2 SMNVEV (reference sequence).

This clonotype has more than one count but fewer than ten. The chain recombines TRBV18 with TRBJ1-3; no firm D call. Germline CDR1 KGHSH, CDR2 LQKENI. This CDR3 contains 15 residues. The V and J ends lost 4 bases and 2 bases respectively, with 12 bases between them. The CDR3 loop reads CASSLKKEAGNTIYF. Here the CDR3 DNA reads TGTGCCAGCTCACTCAAAAAAGAGGCTGGAAACACCATATATTTT.

The chain is built from TRBV12-3 or TRBV12-4 and TRBJ1-2, with D tentatively TRBD1 (6 bases). The CDR3 extends over 14 amino acids. V lost 6 bases and J 7 bases, leaving 18 bases between the germline ends. CDR3 nucleotide sequence: TGTGCCAGCAGACAAACAGGGTCGCGGGGTGGCTACACCTTC. Its protein is CASRQTGSRGGYTF.

A remark on this clonotype: It is likely a read error: a sequence one base away is far more abundant. This chain uses TRBV5-1 with TRBJ2-7; no firm D call. The CDR3 length is 13 residues. CDR1 is SGHRS, CDR2 YFSETQ, per germline. The CDR3 spells CTSSPGSSYEQYF. The CDR3 region has the DNA TGCACCAGCAGCCCCGGTAGCTCCTACGAGCAGTACTTC.

The rearrangement joins TRBV7-8 to TRBJ2-2, with 7 bases identical to TRBD2. Losses at the gene ends were 2 bases for V and 3 bases for J; bases not matched to a gene: 12. Germline V CDR1 and CDR2: SGHVS, FQNEAQ. The CDR3 has 18 amino acids. DNA of the CDR3: TGTGCCAGCAGCTTACGCTTTTCCGCGGCGGGGGACACCGGGGAGCTGTTTTTT. Translated, it gives CASSLRFSAAGDTGELFF.

This clonotype came up many times. This chain connects TRBV2 to TRBJ2-5, with 10 bases lining up with TRBD1. The germline CDR1 and CDR2 sequences are SNHLY and FYNNEI. V was clipped by 11 bases and J by 1 base; unmatched bases: 4. CDR3 length: 13 residues. CDR3 bases: TGTGCCTTCGGACAGGGGGTCCAAGAGACCCAGTACTTC. This codes for CAFGQGVQETQYF.

The chain links TRBV2 to TRBJ2-7; D is uncertain. Trimming left V 6 bases short and J 4 bases short, with 10 bases between. This CDR3 region has 12 residues. Germline V gene lookup returns CDR1 SNHLY and CDR2 FYNNEI. The CDR3 DNA sequence: TGTGCCAGCAGACCAAGTACGTACGAGCAGTACTTC. It codes for CASRPSTYEQYF. The full variable domain, its missing parts supplied by reference TRBV2 and TRBJ2-7, is EPEVTQTPSHQVTQMGQEVILRCVPISNHLYFYWYRQILGQKVEFLVSFYNNEISEKSEIFDDQFSVERPDGSNFTLKIRSTKLEDSAMYFCASRPSTYEQYFGPGTRLTVT.

This clonotype came up once. The chain employs TRBV20-1 and TRBJ2-1, with 8 positions matching TRBD1. The CDR3 runs 17 residues. Germline V gene sequence: CDR1 DFQATT, CDR2 SNEGSKA (reference sequence). The ends lost 3 bases at V and 8 bases at J; junction bases unmatched: 18. CDR3 nucleotides: TGCAGTGCTAGGCCGGCCCGCACCAGGACAGGGCTCGATGAGCAGTTCTTC. This encodes CSARPARTRTGLDEQFF.

The chain uses TRBV12-3 or TRBV12-4 and TRBJ2-3, with 7 bases matching TRBD2. J lost 4 bases, V lost 5 bases, and 9 bases had no gene match. The CDR3 runs 15 residues. CDR3: CASSPLAGVADTQYF. In DNA form, the CDR3 reads TGTGCCAGCAGTCCCCTGGCGGGGGTGGCAGATACGCAGTATTTT.

This clonotype was recorded a few times. The genes are TRBV20-1 and TRBJ1-4; D unresolved. Germline-derived CDR1 and CDR2 are DFQATT and SNEGSKA (reference sequence). Trimming stripped 3 bases from V and 10 bases from J, with 15 bases between. The CDR3 totals 13 residues. This CDR3 is CSASLRDQGKLFF. CDR3 sequence (DNA): TGCAGTGCTAGTCTCCGGGATCAAGGAAAACTGTTTTTT.

The chain couples TRBV12-3 or TRBV12-4 to TRBJ1-1, with 7 bases that match TRBD1. J lost 4 bases, V lost 3 bases, and 5 bases had no gene match. This CDR3 is 14 amino acids long. CDR3 coding DNA: TGTGCCAGCAGTTTCGGGGACAGTGGCACTGAAGCTTTCTTT. This codes for CASSFGDSGTEAFF.

This clonotype appeared a few times. The chain joins TRBV4-2 to TRBJ1-4; tentative D call: TRBD1 (6 bases). This CDR3 has 15 amino acids. Trimming cost V 0 bases and J 6 bases, with 11 bases left between them. Germline lookup yields CDR1 LGHNA and CDR2 YNFKEQ. The CDR3 nucleotides read TGTGCCAGCAGCCAAGAGGGACAAGGGGATGAAAAACTGTTTTTT. Translated: CASSQEGQGDEKLFF.

This clonotype was seen many times. V gene TRBV10-3 combines with J gene TRBJ2-1; 9 bases line up with TRBD1. CDR1 and CDR2 from the germline V gene are ENHRY and SYGVKD. The V and J ends lost 2 bases and 4 bases, in that order; junction bases with no gene match: 0. The CDR3 runs to 14 residues. Here the CDR3 reads CAISEDRGYNEQFF. Here the CDR3 DNA reads TGTGCCATCAGTGAGGACAGGGGGTACAATGAGCAGTTCTTC.

V gene TRBV7-8 combines with J gene TRBJ2-5; 14 bases are a match to TRBD2. The germline gives CDR1 SGHVS, CDR2 FQNEAQ. V lost 5 bases to trimming and J lost 4 bases; unmatched junction nucleotides: 12. The CDR3 has 18 residues. CDR3 region: CASSVPGLAGANPETQYF. The CDR3 DNA follows: TGTGCCAGCAGCGTACCGGGACTAGCGGGGGCCAACCCAGAGACCCAGTACTTC.

The chain combines TRBV6-1 with TRBJ1-1; 9 bases agree with TRBD1. The CDR3 is made up of 14 amino acids. The V gene's germline CDR1 is MNHNS and CDR2 SASEGT. The V segment lost 5 bases and the J segment 4 bases; nucleotides outside the gene matches: 5. As DNA, the CDR3 is TGTGCCAGCAGTACGACAGGGGGGACCACTGAAGCTTTCTTT. Amino acid sequence: CASSTTGGTTEAFF.

This clonotype was found a few times. The chain links TRBV10-1 to TRBJ1-1, with TRBD1 matching 8 bases. The germline gives CDR1 WNHNN, CDR2 SYGVQD (reference sequence). J gave up 6 bases and V 3 bases, and 3 bases lay outside the gene matches. This CDR3 is built from 13 residues. Written as DNA, the CDR3 is TGCGCCAGCAGTGAACAGACAGGGGCTGAAGCTTTCTTT. Amino acids: CASSEQTGAEAFF.

At least ten counts were recorded for this clonotype. This rearrangement joins TRBV12-3 or TRBV12-4 to TRBJ2-3, with D possibly TRBD2 on 6 matching bases. The length of the CDR3 is 14 residues. V lost 4 bases and J 4 bases, leaving 12 bases between the germline ends. This CDR3 reads CASSSWRGADTQYF. The CDR3 nucleotides are TGTGCCAGCAGTTCTTGGCGGGGAGCAGATACGCAGTATTTT.

This clonotype was seen more than once but under ten times. The chain links TRBV30 to TRBJ2-3; 9 positions agree with TRBD1. CDR1 and CDR2 (germline): GTSNPN, SVGIG (reference sequence). This CDR3 comprises 12 residues. V shed 4 bases, J shed 11 bases, and the junction held 7 bases outside the gene matches. The DNA for the CDR3 is TGTGCCTGGAAACAGGGGGCAGACCGGCAGTATTTT. Its translation: CAWKQGADRQYF.

This clonotype was seen only a few times. V gene TRBV7-9 combines with J gene TRBJ1-3; the D gene is possibly TRBD1 (6 bases). Trimming cost V 7 bases and J 7 bases, with 17 bases left between them. This CDR3 region has 14 residues. The V gene's germline CDR1 is SEHNR and CDR2 FQNEAQ (reference sequence). The CDR3 DNA reads as TGTGCCAGCATTCCCATAGGGGGAACCAACACCATATATTTT. Amino acid sequence: CASIPIGGTNTIYF.

A few counts support this clonotype. The chain uses TRBV5-4 and TRBJ1-5; D is perhaps TRBD1 (5 bases). The CDR3 length is 15 residues. Germline values: CDR1 SGHNT, CDR2 YYREEE (reference sequence). V lost 3 bases to trimming and J lost 7 bases, with 17 bases between them. CDR3: CASSSYGTVTQPQHF. The CDR3 DNA follows: TGTGCCAGCAGCTCCTACGGGACGGTAACACAGCCCCAGCATTTT.

The V gene is TRBV7-9, the J gene TRBJ1-1; the D gene is possibly TRBD1 (6 bases). CDR3 length equals 14 residues. Between the trimmed V and J ends, which lost 2 bases and 3 bases, there was a span of 10 bases. Per germline, CDR1 SEHNR and CDR2 FQNEAQ (reference sequence). The CDR3 here is CASSLQGTYTEAFF. CDR3 sequence (DNA): TGTGCCAGCAGCTTACAGGGGACCTACACTGAAGCTTTCTTT.